This is a list of T cell receptor beta chains from one sample in a study of T cell repertoires in cytomegalovirus infection. MiXCR was run by TCRdb on the reads, yielding one entry per CDR3 protein. The sample lists approximately 110,000 distinct CDR3 sequences, over 25% occurring once. These receptors' antigens are unknown. Specimen: CD8+ T cells from cultured PBMCs, collected from culture after CMV antigen stimulation. These receptors were collected from a human donor in good health (CMV status not recorded). Some clones in this sample may be carry-over from other donors' samples. The CDR3 runs from the conserved cysteine through the conserved F or W. Each record gives: J gene, D gene, V gene, clone size, CDR3 DNA, CDR3 protein. D genes are given only for firm matches. Clone size is shown for a subset of rows, as once, few, many or a class of expanded clone.

>TRBJ1-5|TRBD1|TRBV19|-
TGTGCCAGTAGTTCTTCCGGGACAGGGAACAATCAGCCCCAGCATTTT
CASSSSGTGNNQPQHF
>TRBJ1-5|-|TRBV7-2|-
TGTGCCAGCAGCTTCTCGGGGGGGCGTCAGCCCCAGCATTTT
CASSFSGGRQPQHF
>TRBJ2-3|TRBD1|TRBV6-5|-
TGTGCCAGCAGTTACTCGAGGACAGGGCTGCGTGACACAGATACGCAGTATTTT
CASSYSRTGLRDTDTQYF
>TRBJ1-1|TRBD1|TRBV5-1|few
TGCGCCAGCAGCTTGGAAGGGGGCGTTTACCCTGAAGCTTTCTTT
CASSLEGGVYPEAFF
>TRBJ2-7|TRBD1|TRBV28|few
TGTGCCAGCAGTGACCGGGACAGGGAAACCTACGAGCAGTACTTC
CASSDRDRETYEQYF
>TRBJ2-7|TRBD1|TRBV5-1|-
TGCGCCAGCAGCTTAACCAGGACAGGGGGATACTACGAGCAGTACTTC
CASSLTRTGGYYEQYF
>TRBJ1-1|TRBD1|TRBV5-4|once
TGTGCCAGCAGCCAGGACAGGGCCCCTGAAGCTTTCTTT
CASSQDRAPEAFF
>TRBJ1-6|-|TRBV4-1|-
TGCGCCAGCAGCCAAGAAATTTCATGGGGTAATTCACCCCTCCACTTT
CASSQEISWGNSPLHF
>TRBJ1-6|-|TRBV14|few
TGTGCCAGCAGCCAACCCAATTCACCCCTCCACTTT
CASSQPNSPLHF
>TRBJ2-1|-|TRBV29-1|-
TGCAGCGTCGAGGACGATCCAGAGAGCTCCTACAATGAGCAGTTCTTC
CSVEDDPESSYNEQFF
>TRBJ2-7|TRBD2|TRBV7-2|few
TGTGCCAGCAGTGGACTAGCGGGGAGGTTAATGCCCTACGAGCAGTACTTC
CASSGLAGRLMPYEQYF
>TRBJ2-5|TRBD1|TRBV7-8|-
TGTGCCAGCAGCTTATTAGGGGGACAGGGGAGAACGGAGACCCAGTACTTC
CASSLLGGQGRTETQYF
>TRBJ1-4|-|TRBV4-1|-
TGCGCCAGCAGCCCTGGCACCCCGCCGGATGAAAAACTGTTTTTT
CASSPGTPPDEKLFF
>TRBJ1-6|TRBD1|TRBV12-3/TRBV12-4|-
TGTGCCAGCATCTCCTCCGGACAGGATTCGGGCCTCCACTTT
CASISSGQDSGLHF
>TRBJ2-1|TRBD1|TRBV5-1|-
TGCGCCAGCAGCTTTTCAGTTCGCGGGACAGGGGGCAATGAGCAGTTCTTC
CASSFSVRGTGGNEQFF
>TRBJ1-5|-|TRBV18|few
TGTGCCAGCTCACCACCGTCCAGGGGAATCAATCAGCCCCAGCATTTT
CASSPPSRGINQPQHF
>TRBJ2-2|TRBD2|TRBV6-5|-
TGTGCCAGCAGTTACGGGGTGCTAGCGGAGACCGGGGAGCTGTTTTTT
CASSYGVLAETGELFF
>TRBJ2-5|TRBD2|TRBV4-1|-
TGCGCCAGCAGCCATGGGGGGGGTGTGGAGACCCAGTACTTC
CASSHGGGVETQYF
>TRBJ2-7|TRBD1|TRBV25-1|once
TGTGCCAGCAGTGGAGGGACAGACCAGGCAGTGGTCTCCTACGAGCAGTACTTC
CASSGGTDQAVVSYEQYF
>TRBJ1-5|-|TRBV12-3/TRBV12-4|-
TGTGCCAGCAGTTTTAGGGCAATCGGCAATCAGCCCCAGCATTTT
CASSFRAIGNQPQHF
>TRBJ2-7|-|TRBV7-9|-
TGTGCCAGCAGCTTCCTGTCAAGCTTCTCCTACGAGCAGTACTTC
CASSFLSSFSYEQYF
>TRBJ2-3|-|TRBV11-2|-
TGTGCCAGCAGCCCTGGGGTTGCGGATACGCAGTATTTT
CASSPGVADTQYF
>TRBJ1-1|-|TRBV7-6|few
TGTGCCAGCAGCCCCCCGGGCGGTACTGAAGCTTTCTTT
CASSPPGGTEAFF
>TRBJ1-5|TRBD1|TRBV19|-
TGTGCCAGTAGTATAGGGGGGACAGGGGGCAATCAGCCCCAGCATTTT
CASSIGGTGGNQPQHF
>TRBJ2-7|TRBD1|TRBV27|many
TGTGCCAGCAGGGACGGGACAGGGGCGTACGAGCAGTACTTC
CASRDGTGAYEQYF
>TRBJ1-2|-|TRBV9|few
TGTGCCAGCAGCAATCCGTCTCGGTGGGACCCCATAAACTATGGCTACACCTTC
CASSNPSRWDPINYGYTF
>TRBJ2-7|TRBD1|TRBV27|many
TGTGCCAGCGCCAGGACAGGGGCCTACGAGCAGTACTTC
CASARTGAYEQYF
>TRBJ2-6|-|TRBV11-2|many
TGTGCCAGCAGCTTAGTTCCAGGAATATACTCTGGGGCCAACGTCCTGACTTTC
CASSLVPGIYSGANVLTF